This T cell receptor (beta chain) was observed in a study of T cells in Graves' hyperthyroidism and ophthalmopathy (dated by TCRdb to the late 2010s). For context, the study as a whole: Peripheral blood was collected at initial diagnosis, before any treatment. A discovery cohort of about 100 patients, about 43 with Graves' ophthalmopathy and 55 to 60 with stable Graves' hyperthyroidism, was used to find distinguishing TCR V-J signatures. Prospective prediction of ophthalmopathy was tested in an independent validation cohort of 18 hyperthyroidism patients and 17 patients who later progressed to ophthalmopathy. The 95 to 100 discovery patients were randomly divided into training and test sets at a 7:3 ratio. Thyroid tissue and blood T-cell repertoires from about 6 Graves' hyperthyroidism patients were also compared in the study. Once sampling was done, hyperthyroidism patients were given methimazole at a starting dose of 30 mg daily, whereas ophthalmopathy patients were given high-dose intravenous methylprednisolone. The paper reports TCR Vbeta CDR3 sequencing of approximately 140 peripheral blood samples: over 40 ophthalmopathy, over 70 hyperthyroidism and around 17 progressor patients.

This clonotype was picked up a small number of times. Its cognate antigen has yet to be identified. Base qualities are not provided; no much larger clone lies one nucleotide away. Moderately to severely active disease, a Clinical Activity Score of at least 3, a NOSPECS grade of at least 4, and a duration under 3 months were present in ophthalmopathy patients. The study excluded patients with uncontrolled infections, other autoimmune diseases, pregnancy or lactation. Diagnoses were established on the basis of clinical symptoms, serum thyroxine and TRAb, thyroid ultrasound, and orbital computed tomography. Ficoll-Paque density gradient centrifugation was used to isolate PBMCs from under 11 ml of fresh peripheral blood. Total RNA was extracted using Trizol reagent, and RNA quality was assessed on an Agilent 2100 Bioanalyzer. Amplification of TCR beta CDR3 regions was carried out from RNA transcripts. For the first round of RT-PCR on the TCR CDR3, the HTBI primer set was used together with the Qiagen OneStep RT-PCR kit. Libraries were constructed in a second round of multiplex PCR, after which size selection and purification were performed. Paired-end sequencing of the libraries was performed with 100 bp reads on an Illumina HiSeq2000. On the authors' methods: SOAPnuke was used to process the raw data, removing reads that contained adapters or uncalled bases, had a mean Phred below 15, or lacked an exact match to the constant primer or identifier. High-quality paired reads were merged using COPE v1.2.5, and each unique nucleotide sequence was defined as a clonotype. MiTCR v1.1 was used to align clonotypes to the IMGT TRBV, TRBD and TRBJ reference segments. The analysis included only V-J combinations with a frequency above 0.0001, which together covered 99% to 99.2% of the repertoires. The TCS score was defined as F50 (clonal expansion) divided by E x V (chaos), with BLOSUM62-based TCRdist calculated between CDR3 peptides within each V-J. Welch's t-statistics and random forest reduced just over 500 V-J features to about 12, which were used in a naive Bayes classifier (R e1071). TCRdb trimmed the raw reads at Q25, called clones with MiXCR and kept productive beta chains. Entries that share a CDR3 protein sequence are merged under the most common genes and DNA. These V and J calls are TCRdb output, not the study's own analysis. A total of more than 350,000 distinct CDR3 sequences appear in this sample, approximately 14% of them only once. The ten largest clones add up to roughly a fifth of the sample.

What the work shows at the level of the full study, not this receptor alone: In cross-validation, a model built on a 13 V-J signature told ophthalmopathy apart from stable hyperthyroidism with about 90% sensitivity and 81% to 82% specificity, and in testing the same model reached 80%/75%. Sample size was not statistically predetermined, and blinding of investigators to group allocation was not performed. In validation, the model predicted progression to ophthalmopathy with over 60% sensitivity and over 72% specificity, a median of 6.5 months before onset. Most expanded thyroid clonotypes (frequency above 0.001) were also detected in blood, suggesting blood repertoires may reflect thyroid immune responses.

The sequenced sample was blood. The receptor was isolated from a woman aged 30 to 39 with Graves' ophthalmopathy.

The bases are TGTGCCAGCAGTCCCCCCGGACCCTACGAGCAGTACTTC. Its translation reads: CASSPPGPYEQYF. The sequence is built from TRBV27 and TRBJ2-7; the D gene is unclear. V sheds 5 bases and J sheds 2 bases, leaving 10 bases between their ends. From the germline V gene (reference sequence), CDR1 is MNHEY and CDR2 is SMNVEV. The cysteine opens and the phenylalanine closes a CDR3 of 13 amino acids. Here the CDR3 DNA is all that survives: 39 bases in frame from base 1.